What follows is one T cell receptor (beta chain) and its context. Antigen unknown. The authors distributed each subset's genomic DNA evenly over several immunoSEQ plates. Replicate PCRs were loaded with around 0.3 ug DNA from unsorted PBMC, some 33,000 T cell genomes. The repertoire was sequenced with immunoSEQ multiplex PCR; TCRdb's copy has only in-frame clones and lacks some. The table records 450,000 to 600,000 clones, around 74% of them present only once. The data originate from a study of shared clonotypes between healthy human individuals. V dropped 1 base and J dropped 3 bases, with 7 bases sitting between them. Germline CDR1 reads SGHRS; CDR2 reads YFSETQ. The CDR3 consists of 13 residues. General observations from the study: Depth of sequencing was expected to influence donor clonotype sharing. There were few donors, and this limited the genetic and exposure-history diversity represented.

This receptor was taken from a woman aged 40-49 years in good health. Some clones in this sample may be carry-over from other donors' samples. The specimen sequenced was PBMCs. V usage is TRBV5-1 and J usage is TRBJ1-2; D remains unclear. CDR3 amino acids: CASSLKGDYGYTF. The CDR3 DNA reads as TGCGCCAGCAGCTTGAAGGGCGACTATGGCTACACCTTC.